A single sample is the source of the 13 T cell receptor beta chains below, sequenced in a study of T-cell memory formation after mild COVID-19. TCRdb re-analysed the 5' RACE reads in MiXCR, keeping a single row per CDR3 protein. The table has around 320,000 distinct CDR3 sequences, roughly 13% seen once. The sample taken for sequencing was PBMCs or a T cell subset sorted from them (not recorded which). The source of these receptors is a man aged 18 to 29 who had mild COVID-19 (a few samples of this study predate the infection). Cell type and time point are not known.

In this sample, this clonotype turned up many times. CDR3 nucleotide sequence: TGCGCCAGCAGCCAAGACCACACTAGCGGGGGGACAGATACGCAGTATTTT. Residues: CASSQDHTSGGTDTQYF. This chain links TRBV4-1 with TRBJ2-3; 12 bases agree with TRBD2. V was pared by 0 bases and J by 3 bases, with 4 bases of the junction left unmatched. The germline gives CDR1 MGHRA, CDR2 YSYEKL. CDR3 length: 17 amino acids.

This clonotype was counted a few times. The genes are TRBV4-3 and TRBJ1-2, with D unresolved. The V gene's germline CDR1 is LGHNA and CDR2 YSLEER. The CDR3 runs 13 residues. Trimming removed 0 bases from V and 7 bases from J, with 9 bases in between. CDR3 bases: TGCGCCAGCAGCCAAGATCTCCGTCGTGGCTACACCTTC. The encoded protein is CASSQDLRRGYTF.

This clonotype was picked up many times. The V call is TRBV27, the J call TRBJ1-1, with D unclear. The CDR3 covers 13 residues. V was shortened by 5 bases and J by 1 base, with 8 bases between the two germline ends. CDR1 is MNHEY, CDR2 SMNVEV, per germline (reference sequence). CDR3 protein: CASSPVGNTEAFF. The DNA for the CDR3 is TGTGCCAGCAGTCCCGTCGGGAACACTGAAGCTTTCTTT.

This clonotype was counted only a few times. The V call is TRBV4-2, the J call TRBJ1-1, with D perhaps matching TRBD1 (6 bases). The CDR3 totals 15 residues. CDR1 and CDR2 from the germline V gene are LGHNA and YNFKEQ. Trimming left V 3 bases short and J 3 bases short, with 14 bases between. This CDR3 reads CASSQNREFDTEAFF. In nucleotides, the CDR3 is TGTGCCAGCAGCCAGAACAGGGAATTTGACACTGAAGCTTTCTTT.

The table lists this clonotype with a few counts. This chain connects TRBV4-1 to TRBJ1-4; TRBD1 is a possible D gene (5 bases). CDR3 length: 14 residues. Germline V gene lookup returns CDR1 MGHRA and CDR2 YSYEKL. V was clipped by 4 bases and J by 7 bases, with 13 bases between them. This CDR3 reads CASSPASGGEKLFF. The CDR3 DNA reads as TGCGCCAGCAGCCCCGCCAGCGGGGGTGAAAAACTGTTTTTT.

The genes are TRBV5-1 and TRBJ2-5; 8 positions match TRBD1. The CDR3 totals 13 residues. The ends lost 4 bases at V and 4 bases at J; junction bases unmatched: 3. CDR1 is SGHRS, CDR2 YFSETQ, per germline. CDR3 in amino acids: CASSPDRGETQYF. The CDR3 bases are TGCGCCAGCAGCCCTGACAGGGGAGAGACCCAGTACTTC.

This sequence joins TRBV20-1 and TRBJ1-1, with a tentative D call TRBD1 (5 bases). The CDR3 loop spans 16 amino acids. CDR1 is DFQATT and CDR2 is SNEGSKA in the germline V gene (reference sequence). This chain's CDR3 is CSLPWGLPDGDTEAFF. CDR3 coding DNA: TGCAGCCTCCCCTGGGGACTACCGGACGGGGACACTGAAGCTTTCTTT.

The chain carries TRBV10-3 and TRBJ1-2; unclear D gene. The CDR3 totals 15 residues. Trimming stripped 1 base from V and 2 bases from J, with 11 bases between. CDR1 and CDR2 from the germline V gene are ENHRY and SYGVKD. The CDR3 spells CAISEWQAANYGYTF. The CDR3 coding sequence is TGTGCCATCAGTGAGTGGCAGGCTGCGAACTATGGCTACACCTTC.

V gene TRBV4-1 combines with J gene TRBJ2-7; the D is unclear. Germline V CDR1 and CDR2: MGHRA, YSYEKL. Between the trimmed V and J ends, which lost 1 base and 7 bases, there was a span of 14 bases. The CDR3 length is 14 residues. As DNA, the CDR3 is TGCGCCAGCAGCCAAGTGTACAGTCAGGCGGAGCAGTACTTC. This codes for CASSQVYSQAEQYF.

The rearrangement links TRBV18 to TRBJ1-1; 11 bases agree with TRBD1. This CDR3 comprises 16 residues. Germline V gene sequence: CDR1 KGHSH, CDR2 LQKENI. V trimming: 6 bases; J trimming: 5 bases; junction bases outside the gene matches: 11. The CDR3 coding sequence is TGTGCCAGCTCGATCGGTGGACAGGGGGCGCGTACTGAAGCTTTCTTT. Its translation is CASSIGGQGARTEAFF.

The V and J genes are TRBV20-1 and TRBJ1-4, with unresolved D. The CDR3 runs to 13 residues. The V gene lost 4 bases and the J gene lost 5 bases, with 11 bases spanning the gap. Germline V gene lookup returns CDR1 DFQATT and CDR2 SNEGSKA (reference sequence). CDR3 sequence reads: CSATGMANEKLFF. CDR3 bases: TGCAGTGCTACAGGAATGGCGAATGAAAAACTGTTTTTT.

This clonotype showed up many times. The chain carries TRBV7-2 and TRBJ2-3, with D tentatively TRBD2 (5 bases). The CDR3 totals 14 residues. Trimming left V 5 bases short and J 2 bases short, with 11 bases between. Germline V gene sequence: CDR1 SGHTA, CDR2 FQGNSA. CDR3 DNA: TGTGCCAGCAGCCCCGGACTGGCCACAGATACGCAGTATTTT. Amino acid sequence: CASSPGLATDTQYF.

The CDR3 loop is CASSAVGRRNIQYF. The CDR3 region has the DNA TGTGCCAGCAGCGCTGTCGGGCGGCGGAACATTCAGTACTTC. The chain has TRBV14 and TRBJ2-4; unclear D gene. CDR1 and CDR2 (germline): SGHDN, FVKESK. V was pared by 5 bases and J by 7 bases, with 15 bases between. CDR3 length equals 14 residues.